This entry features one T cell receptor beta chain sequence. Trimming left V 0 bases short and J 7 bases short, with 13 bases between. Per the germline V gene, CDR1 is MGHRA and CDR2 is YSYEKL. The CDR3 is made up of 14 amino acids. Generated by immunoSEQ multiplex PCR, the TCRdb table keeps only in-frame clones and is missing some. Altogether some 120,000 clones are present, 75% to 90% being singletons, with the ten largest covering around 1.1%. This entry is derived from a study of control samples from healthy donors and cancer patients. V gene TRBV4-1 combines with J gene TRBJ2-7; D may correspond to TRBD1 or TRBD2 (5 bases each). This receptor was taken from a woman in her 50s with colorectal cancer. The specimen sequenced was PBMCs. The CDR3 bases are TGCGCCAGCAGCCAAGATGACAGAGGGCTGGAGCAGTACTTC. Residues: CASSQDDRGLEQYF.